This entry describes one T cell receptor beta chain. These data come from a study of chemoradiotherapy in HPV16-positive cancers. Germline V gives CDR1 SGDLS, CDR2 YYNGEE. The CDR3 sequence is 15 residues long. The V end lost 4 bases, the J end lost 0 bases, and 8 bases lay between the germline ends. The method was immunoSEQ multiplex PCR; TCRdb's version includes in-frame clones alone and lacks a portion of them. Counted here are 11,000 or so clones, around 80% occurring once; the ten biggest clones make up approximately 2.2%. The J gene is TRBJ2-6, the V gene TRBV9, with no clear D. This receptor was taken from a human donor with HPV-associated anogenital cancer. Sampling was carried out from a patient who underwent chemoradiotherapy. Here the CDR3 reads CASSPSPSGANVLTF. The DNA of the CDR3 is TGTGCCAGCAGCCCCAGTCCCTCTGGGGCCAACGTCCTGACTTTC.